The 19 T cell receptor beta chains listed next were all sequenced from one sample in a study of T cells after yellow fever vaccination. TCRdb reprocessed the 5' RACE reads via MiXCR and lists one record per CDR3 protein. Here the sample spans 450,000 to 600,000 distinct CDR3 sequences, 13% being singletons. Specimen: PBMCs, collected on the day of the yellow fever booster vaccination. The receptors here all came from a man aged 30 to 39 who received the YFV17D yellow fever vaccine.

This sequence joins TRBV7-9 and TRBJ2-1; D not certain. Germline CDR1 reads SEHNR; CDR2 reads FQNEAQ (reference sequence). This CDR3 has 14 residues. Trimming left V 5 bases short and J 4 bases short, with 12 bases between. The CDR3 sequence: CASSAWAVYNEQFF. The CDR3 DNA sequence: TGTGCCAGCAGCGCTTGGGCGGTTTACAATGAGCAGTTCTTC.

This clonotype was observed a few times. This chain uses TRBV7-9 with TRBJ2-1, with TRBD2 matching 8 bases. This CDR3 spans 16 amino acids. Germline CDR1 is SEHNR and CDR2 is FQNEAQ (reference sequence). The V gene end was trimmed by 1 base and the J gene end by 9 bases; junction bases not matched to a gene: 11. The CDR3 here is CASSLGSLAGKGEQFF. The DNA for the CDR3 is TGTGCCAGCAGCTTAGGTTCTTTAGCGGGAAAGGGTGAGCAGTTCTTC.

The chain employs TRBV7-2 and TRBJ2-5, with D possibly being TRBD2 (5 bases). Trimming shortened V by 3 bases and J by 4 bases, and 15 bases separated the two germline ends. The CDR3 runs to 15 residues. Germline assignment: CDR1 SGHTA and CDR2 FQGNSA. The CDR3 DNA is TGTGCCAGCAGCTTCCCCGGCCTAGCCGGAGAGACCCAGTACTTC. This gives the protein CASSFPGLAGETQYF. Supplemented by reference TRBV7-2 and TRBJ2-5, the full variable domain reads GAGVSQSPSNKVTEKGKDVELRCDPISGHTALYWYRQSLGQGLEFLIYFQGNSAPDKSGLPSDRFSAERTGGSVSTLTIQRTQQEDSAVYLCASSFPGLAGETQYFGPGTRLLVL.

The gene calls are TRBV4-3 and TRBJ2-1, with a weak D call TRBD2 (5 bases). This CDR3 region has 14 residues. Trimming pared 1 base from V and 6 bases from J, leaving 10 bases between. From germline, CDR1 is LGHNA and CDR2 YSLEER. The DNA for the CDR3 is TGCGCCAGCAGCCAAGCGGGTGGGAGCAATGAGCAGTTCTTC. Protein sequence: CASSQAGGSNEQFF.

This clonotype was seen only a few times. This chain uses TRBV20-1 with TRBJ2-7; D tentatively fits TRBD1 or TRBD2 (5 bases each). Germline V gene lookup returns CDR1 DFQATT and CDR2 SNEGSKA (reference sequence). V lost 3 bases, J lost 3 bases, and 15 bases lay in between. This CDR3 is 14 amino acids long. The CDR3 DNA is TGCAGTGCTAGTAGTGGGGACGAGTACTACGAGCAGTACTTC. As protein: CSASSGDEYYEQYF.

This clonotype was detected a few times. The J gene is TRBJ2-5, the V gene TRBV28, with unresolved D. The CDR3 consists of 15 residues. CDR1 is MDHEN and CDR2 is SYDVKM in the germline V gene. Deletions cut 8 bases from V and 1 base from J, with 17 bases between. DNA of the CDR3: TGTGCCAGCTCCCCCCGGCTCGGCCCCCAAGAGACCCAGTACTTC. Amino acids: CASSPRLGPQETQYF.

Many counts were recorded for this clonotype. V usage is TRBV20-1 and J usage is TRBJ2-3; a weak D match, TRBD1 (5 bases). Germline CDR1 is DFQATT and CDR2 is SNEGSKA (reference sequence). The CDR3 covers 13 residues. Trimming removed 3 bases at V and 0 bases at J, with 7 bases between. The CDR3 is CSASTGSTDTQYF. CDR3 in DNA: TGCAGTGCTAGTACAGGTAGCACAGATACGCAGTATTTT.

The V gene is TRBV7-3, the J gene TRBJ2-4, with D tentatively TRBD2 (5 bases). Germline V gene sequence: CDR1 SGHTA, CDR2 FQGTGA. With 1 base removed from V and 6 bases from J, the gap between germline ends came to 7 bases. CDR3 length: 13 amino acids. This CDR3 reads CASSLRRGNIQYF. In DNA form, the CDR3 reads TGTGCCAGCAGCTTAAGACGGGGAAACATTCAGTACTTC.

The chain is built from TRBV28 and TRBJ2-1; the D call may be TRBD1 or TRBD2 (6 bases each). The V end lost 6 bases, the J end lost 10 bases, and 22 bases lay between the germline ends. This CDR3 is 15 amino acids long. In germline, CDR1 is MDHEN, CDR2 SYDVKM. CDR3 sequence: CASSQGGILLGEQFF. The CDR3 DNA reads TGTGCCAGCAGCCAAGGGGGGATACTCCTGGGGGAGCAGTTCTTC.

The chain couples TRBV7-2 to TRBJ2-7, with 15 bases lining up with TRBD2. The CDR3 spans 15 residues. V was clipped by 5 bases and J by 7 bases; unmatched bases: 6. CDR1 and CDR2 from the germline V gene are SGHTA and FQGNSA. Here the CDR3 DNA reads TGTGCCAGCAGCATGGGACTAGCGGGAGGATATGAGCAGTACTTC. Protein product: CASSMGLAGGYEQYF.

This clonotype counts as medium-sized (0.01 to 0.1%). The J gene is TRBJ1-5, the V gene TRBV20-1; TRBD1 aligns across 12 bases. The CDR3 totals 15 residues. Germline V gene sequence: CDR1 DFQATT, CDR2 SNEGSKA (reference sequence). J lost 7 bases, V lost 7 bases, and 11 bases had no gene match. CDR3 nucleotides: TGCAGTGTCCAGGGGGGACAGGGGGCTTGGCAGCCCCAGCATTTT. Protein sequence: CSVQGGQGAWQPQHF.

This clonotype came up a few times. The V and J genes are TRBV6-1 and TRBJ2-2; D not certain. V dropped 5 bases and J dropped 6 bases, with 22 bases sitting between them. The CDR3 is 17 residues long. CDR1 is MNHNS and CDR2 is SASEGT in the germline V gene. CDR3 in DNA: TGTGCCAGCAGTCTCTCCCAGAGACCGGGTTTGGCCGGGGAGCTGTTTTTT. It is translated as CASSLSQRPGLAGELFF.

The chain combines TRBV30 with TRBJ2-3; 13 nucleotides match TRBD2. The J segment lost 2 bases and the V segment lost 3 bases, leaving 5 bases of the junction unmatched. Germline CDR1 and CDR2: GTSNPN and SVGIG (reference sequence). The CDR3 has 16 residues. CDR3 bases: TGTGCCTGGAGCGAGGGACTAGCGGGATTCACAGATACGCAGTATTTT. It yields the protein CAWSEGLAGFTDTQYF.

This clonotype has a handful of counts. This chain links TRBV28 with TRBJ1-5, with TRBD1 as a possible D gene (5 bases). The CDR3 totals 18 residues. In germline, CDR1 is MDHEN, CDR2 SYDVKM. The V gene lost 2 bases and the J gene lost 5 bases, with 22 bases spanning the gap. Written as DNA, the CDR3 is TGTGCCAGCAGTTTAAGGCGGAGGAATCAGGGCTCACATCAGCCCCAGCATTTT. This encodes CASSLRRRNQGSHQPQHF.

This clonotype was observed a few times. The V gene is TRBV18, the J gene TRBJ2-3; D remains ambiguous. Trimming took off 1 base at V and 8 bases at J, with 16 bases between the two ends. The CDR3 spans 15 residues. CDR1 is KGHSH and CDR2 is LQKENI in the germline V gene. Here the CDR3 reads CASSPRNWKMGTQYF. The CDR3 region has the DNA TGTGCCAGCTCACCACGGAACTGGAAGATGGGTACGCAGTATTTT.

The chain couples TRBV20-1 to TRBJ2-5; the D call may be TRBD1 or TRBD2 (6 bases each). Trimming removed 1 base at V and 7 bases at J, with 10 bases between. Germline V gene sequence: CDR1 DFQATT, CDR2 SNEGSKA (reference sequence). The CDR3 is 12 amino acids. CDR3 amino acids: CSARAQGGTQYF. CDR3 in DNA: TGCAGTGCTAGAGCACAGGGAGGGACCCAGTACTTC.

The V and J genes are TRBV12-3 or TRBV12-4 and TRBJ1-5, with a tentative D call TRBD1 (6 bases). The CDR3 loop spans 13 amino acids. Trimming removed 6 bases from V and 6 bases from J, with 12 bases in between. CDR3 sequence (DNA): TGTGCCAGCAGGGGGGGCGGTGGTCAGCCCCAGCATTTT. It is translated as CASRGGGGQPQHF.

V and J are TRBV9 and TRBJ2-7; D gene ambiguous. The CDR3 is 13 residues long. Germline CDR1 reads SGDLS; CDR2 reads YYNGEE. V was cut by 3 bases and J by 0 bases, with 7 bases left in between. As DNA, the CDR3 is TGTGCCAGCAGCGAGACAAACTCCTACGAGCAGTACTTC. Protein sequence: CASSETNSYEQYF. Variable domain in full (rest from reference TRBV9 and TRBJ2-7): DSGVTQTPKHLITATGQRVTLRCSPRSGDLSVYWYQQSLDQGLQFLIQYYNGEERAKGNILERFSAQQFPDLHSELNLSSLELGDSALYFCASSETNSYEQYFGPGTRLTVT.

The chain has TRBV5-1 and TRBJ2-3; 14 bases fit TRBD2. Germline CDR1 reads SGHRS; CDR2 reads YFSETQ. The V segment lost 3 bases and the J segment 2 bases; nucleotides outside the gene matches: 5. CDR3 length equals 17 residues. The CDR3 sequence is CASSSRLAGGSTDTQYF. The CDR3 DNA follows: TGCGCCAGCAGCTCTAGACTAGCGGGAGGGTCCACAGATACGCAGTATTTT.